Each of the 6 T cell receptor beta chains below was sequenced from the same sample in a study of shared clonotypes between healthy human individuals. Clones were sequenced by immunoSEQ multiplex PCR, and TCRdb holds only the in-frame ones, with some missing. Of over a million clones listed, roughly 98.5% are singletons. Source material: naive CD4+ T cells sorted from blood. Regarding subset: CD45RA+ positively selected. These receptors were taken from a man aged 30 to 45 in good health.

The J gene is TRBJ1-1, the V gene TRBV4-1, with D possibly TRBD1 on 6 matching bases. CDR1 and CDR2 (germline): MGHRA, YSYEKL. The CDR3 consists of 15 residues. The V end was cut by 2 bases, the J end by 1 base, with 11 bases between. For the CDR3, the DNA is TGCGCCAGCAGCCAACTACCGGGACAGAACACTGAAGCTTTCTTT. This codes for CASSQLPGQNTEAFF.

The rearrangement links TRBV6-1 to TRBJ2-1; 8 bases are shared with TRBD1. V gave up 0 bases and J gave up 4 bases; unmatched junction bases: 14. The CDR3 length is 19 residues. From germline, CDR1 is MNHNS and CDR2 SASEGT. The CDR3 DNA sequence: TGTGCCAGCAGTGAAGCGGTGGTGCACGGGACAGGTATTTACAATGAGCAGTTCTTC. It encodes CASSEAVVHGTGIYNEQFF.

V is TRBV19 and J is TRBJ2-7, with a weak D call TRBD1 (6 bases). The ends were cut back, 3 bases at V and 1 base at J, with 10 bases in the middle. Germline V lookup: CDR1 LNHDA, CDR2 SQIVND (reference sequence). The CDR3 contains 14 residues. Here the CDR3 DNA reads TGTGCCAGTAGTATTCCTGGACAGTCCTACGAGCAGTACTTC. Translation: CASSIPGQSYEQYF.

The J gene is TRBJ2-1, the V gene TRBV28; weak D call: TRBD2 (6 bases). V dropped 5 bases and J dropped 10 bases, with 21 bases sitting between them. The germline CDR1 and CDR2 sequences are MDHEN and SYDVKM. There are 15 residues in the CDR3. CDR3 region: CASSTTSSYTIEQFF. CDR3 DNA: TGTGCCAGCAGTACAACTAGCTCTTACACGATCGAGCAGTTCTTC.

This chain connects TRBV18 to TRBJ2-1; a possible D gene is TRBD2 (5 bases). V was clipped by 3 bases and J by 2 bases, with 14 bases between them. The CDR3 extends over 16 amino acids. Germline CDR1 KGHSH, CDR2 LQKENI. As DNA, the CDR3 is TGTGCCAGCTCACCTCGCTCCGGCGGGCCCTACAATGAGCAGTTCTTC. Translation: CASSPRSGGPYNEQFF.

This clone was detected only once. This chain connects TRBV11-2 to TRBJ2-1; D gene uncertain. The CDR3 spans 16 residues. V lost 3 bases to trimming and J lost 3 bases, with 15 bases between them. Germline V CDR1 and CDR2: SGHAT, FQNNGV. CDR3 sequence reads: CASSFFEQSHYNEQFF. The CDR3 nucleotides are TGTGCCAGCAGCTTTTTCGAACAGAGCCACTACAATGAGCAGTTCTTC.